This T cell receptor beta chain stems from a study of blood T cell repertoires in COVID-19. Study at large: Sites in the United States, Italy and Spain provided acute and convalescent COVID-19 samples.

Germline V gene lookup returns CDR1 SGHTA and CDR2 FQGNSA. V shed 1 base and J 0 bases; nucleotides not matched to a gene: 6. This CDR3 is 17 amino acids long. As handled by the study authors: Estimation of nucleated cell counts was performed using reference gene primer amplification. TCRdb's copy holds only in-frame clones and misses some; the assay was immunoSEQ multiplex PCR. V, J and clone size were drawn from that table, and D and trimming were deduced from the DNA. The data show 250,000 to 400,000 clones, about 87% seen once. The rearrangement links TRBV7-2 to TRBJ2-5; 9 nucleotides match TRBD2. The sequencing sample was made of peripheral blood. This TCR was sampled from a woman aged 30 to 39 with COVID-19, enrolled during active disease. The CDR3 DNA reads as TGTGCCAGCAGCTTAGGAGGCAGCGGGGGGTACCAAGAGACCCAGTACTTC. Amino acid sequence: CASSLGGSGGYQETQYF.